Below, 23 T cell receptor beta chains from the same sample are listed, as sequenced in a study of blood T cell repertoires in COVID-19. Clones were read by immunoSEQ multiplex PCR, and TCRdb kept only the in-frame ones, dropping some. This repertoire shows roughly 360,000 clones, about four fifths found once; its top ten account for approximately 5.4%. Sequenced input: PBMCs or T cells enriched from blood (not recorded which). These TCRs come from a woman aged 45-60 years who had recovered from COVID-19.

The V call is TRBV30, the J call TRBJ1-6; D may be TRBD1 (6 bases). This CDR3 is built from 14 residues. Trimming took 2 bases from V and 11 from J, leaving 16 bases between them. Germline V gene data show CDR1 as GTSNPN and CDR2 as SVGIG (reference sequence). In DNA form, the CDR3 reads TGTGCCTGGAGTAAAGTCAGGGGCAATGCACCCCTCCACTTT. Amino acids: CAWSKVRGNAPLHF. Full variable domain (outside the CDR3, taken from reference TRBV30 and TRBJ1-6): SQTIHQWPATLVQPVGSPLSLECTVEGTSNPNLYWYRQAAGRGLQLLFYSVGIGQISSEVPQNLSASRPQDRQFILSSKKLLLSDSGFYLCAWSKVRGNAPLHFGNGTRLTVT.

Turning to this clone: The identical CDR3 is also encoded by other nucleotide sequences in the sample. The rearrangement joins TRBV7-9 to TRBJ1-2, with D hard to call. Germline V gene sequence: CDR1 SEHNR, CDR2 FQNEAQ (reference sequence). Trimming pared 1 base from V and 4 bases from J, leaving 7 bases between. This CDR3 region has 13 residues. The CDR3 reads CASSLGASYGYTF. The DNA of the CDR3 is TGTGCCAGCAGCTTAGGGGCGTCCTATGGCTACACCTTC.

This chain links TRBV2 with TRBJ2-1; 12 bases map to TRBD1. With V trimmed by 5 bases and J by 6 bases, 8 bases remained unmatched. The CDR3 length is 16 residues. Germline CDR1 SNHLY, CDR2 FYNNEI. The CDR3 loop reads CASSRDRGLNFNEQFF. The CDR3 region has the DNA TGTGCCAGCAGTCGGGACAGGGGGCTGAATTTCAATGAGCAGTTCTTC.

This clone turned up a few times. The chain uses TRBV5-5 and TRBJ2-3; the D gene is possibly TRBD1 (5 bases). Germline lookup yields CDR1 SGHKS and CDR2 YYEKEE (reference sequence). CDR3 length: 15 amino acids. V lost 1 base and J 6 bases, leaving 15 bases between the germline ends. The CDR3 DNA reads as TGTGCCAGCAGCTTGTCCAGGGTATTTCGGGATACGCAGTATTTT. Its protein product is CASSLSRVFRDTQYF.

Concerning this clone itself: A much more abundant neighbour one base away suggests this may be a read error. The J gene is TRBJ1-1, the V gene TRBV5-6, with a tentative D call TRBD1 (6 bases). Germline-derived CDR1 and CDR2 are SGHDT and YYEEEE. The CDR3 is made up of 13 amino acids. The V end lost 4 bases, the J end lost 1 base, and 8 bases lay between the germline ends. CDR3 protein: CASSPGQNTEAFF. In DNA, the CDR3 is TGTGCCAGCAGCCCGGGACAGAACACTGAAGCTTTCTTT.

The CDR3 spells CASSLASGGPNTGELFF. The CDR3 bases are TGCGCCAGCAGCCTCGCTAGCGGGGGGCCAAACACCGGGGAGCTGTTTTTT. The gene calls are TRBV4-3 and TRBJ2-2, with 11 bases fitting TRBD2. The length of the CDR3 is 17 residues. Germline V gene sequence: CDR1 LGHNA, CDR2 YSLEER. V dropped 4 bases and J dropped 2; count of bases not matched to a gene: 6.

The V and J genes are TRBV5-4 and TRBJ1-6, with D uncertain. The ends were cut back, 4 bases at V and 5 bases at J, with 10 bases in the middle. CDR3 length: 14 amino acids. Per germline, CDR1 SGHNT and CDR2 YYREEE (reference sequence). CDR3 DNA sequence: TGTGCCAGCAGCCAACTGGGCAATAATTCACCCCTCCACTTT. Its protein is CASSQLGNNSPLHF.

The chain uses TRBV5-1 and TRBJ2-7; no firm D call. The V gene lost 0 bases and the J gene lost 1 base, with 8 bases spanning the gap. Germline CDR1 is SGHRS and CDR2 is YFSETQ. The CDR3 is made up of 14 amino acids. The CDR3 loop is CASSLDTSSYEQYF. CDR3 DNA: TGCGCCAGCAGCTTGGACACCTCTTCCTACGAGCAGTACTTC.

This clone occurred many times. The chain is built from TRBV19 and TRBJ1-2; D may be TRBD1 (6 bases). This CDR3 has 14 amino acids. Trimming shortened V by 9 bases and J by 0 bases, and 14 bases separated the two germline ends. Germline V gene lookup returns CDR1 LNHDA and CDR2 SQIVND (reference sequence). CDR3 region: CASIDRSTNYGYTF. As DNA, the CDR3 is TGTGCCAGCATAGACAGGTCGACTAACTATGGCTACACCTTC.

For the CDR3, the DNA is TGCGCCAGCAGCTCGGGGACAGGGCGGGAGACCCAGTACTTC. It specifies CASSSGTGRETQYF. The chain uses TRBV5-1 and TRBJ2-5, with 9 nucleotides matching TRBD1. This CDR3 spans 14 amino acids. Germline values: CDR1 SGHRS, CDR2 YFSETQ. Trimming took 3 bases from V and 5 from J; bases not matched to a gene: 5.

The J gene is TRBJ1-1, the V gene TRBV6-2 or TRBV6-3, with D perhaps matching TRBD1 (6 bases). This CDR3 spans 15 amino acids. Germline CDR1 and CDR2: MNHEY and SVGEGT. V gave up 6 bases and J gave up 0 bases, with 14 bases separating them. CDR3 bases: TGTGCCAGCAGCCGAGTGACAGGAGTGAACACTGAAGCTTTCTTT. It yields the protein CASSRVTGVNTEAFF.

This clone has just one count. The V and J genes are TRBV19 and TRBJ1-6; possibly TRBD1 for D (6 bases). CDR1 LNHDA and CDR2 SQIVND come from the germline V gene (reference sequence). The CDR3 runs 15 residues. Trimming cost V 6 bases and J 0 bases, with 9 bases left between them. The CDR3 sequence is CASSRDISYNSPLHF. The CDR3 coding sequence is TGTGCCAGTAGCAGGGACATCTCCTATAATTCACCCCTCCACTTT.

The V and J genes are TRBV7-2 and TRBJ2-3; 15 bases are shared with TRBD2. The CDR3 length is 19 residues. The V segment lost 2 bases and the J segment 4 bases; nucleotides outside the gene matches: 10. Germline CDR1 and CDR2: SGHTA and FQGNSA. The CDR3 nucleotides read TGTGCCAGCAGCTTACTGGGACTAGCGGGGGGAGTGCCTCCAGATACGCAGTATTTT. As protein: CASSLLGLAGGVPPDTQYF.

This chain links TRBV6-2 or TRBV6-3 with TRBJ2-3, with D perhaps TRBD1 (5 bases). Germline V gene sequence: CDR1 MNHEY, CDR2 SVGEGT. V lost 2 bases to trimming and J lost 4 bases, with 10 bases between them. The CDR3 covers 14 residues. The CDR3 region has the DNA TGTGCCAGCAGTTACGGGGCCTGGTCAGATACGCAGTATTTT. Encoded protein: CASSYGAWSDTQYF.

The rearrangement links TRBV6-5 to TRBJ1-1; TRBD1 is a possible D gene (6 bases). Trimming took off 4 bases at V and 1 base at J, with 13 bases between the two ends. The germline V gene encodes CDR1 MNHEY and CDR2 SVGAGI. This CDR3 spans 15 amino acids. Here the CDR3 reads CASSLTGAENTEAFF. CDR3 bases: TGTGCCAGCAGTTTGACAGGCGCGGAGAACACTGAAGCTTTCTTT.

This chain links TRBV6-5 with TRBJ1-1; a possible D gene is TRBD1 (5 bases). The CDR3 length is 14 residues. The germline V gene has CDR1 MNHEY and CDR2 SVGAGI. With 4 bases removed from V and 5 bases from J, the gap between germline ends came to 14 bases. The CDR3 loop reads CASSWATKGTEAFF. The CDR3 DNA reads TGTGCCAGCAGTTGGGCTACCAAGGGGACTGAAGCTTTCTTT.

The rearrangement links TRBV12-3 or TRBV12-4 to TRBJ1-1, with unresolved D. The V gene lost 1 base and the J gene lost 3 bases, with 6 bases spanning the gap. The CDR3 covers 13 residues. The CDR3 protein is CASSLESYTEAFF. CDR3 coding DNA: TGTGCCAGCAGTTTAGAATCGTACACTGAAGCTTTCTTT.

The chain uses TRBV6-5 and TRBJ1-1; 7 bases match TRBD1. The V gene end was trimmed by 4 bases and the J gene end by 5 bases; junction bases not matched to a gene: 10. This CDR3 has 15 amino acids. Germline values: CDR1 MNHEY, CDR2 SVGAGI. The CDR3: CASSSGQLVGTEAFF. The CDR3 DNA reads as TGTGCCAGCAGTTCGGGACAGCTTGTTGGTACTGAAGCTTTCTTT.

The chain couples TRBV7-9 to TRBJ1-4; TRBD1 is a possible D gene (6 bases). This CDR3 contains 17 residues. Trimming took off 1 base at V and 0 bases at J, with 12 bases between the two ends. In germline, CDR1 is SEHNR, CDR2 FQNEAQ (reference sequence). The CDR3 reads CASSLGLGQPTNEKLFF. Here the CDR3 DNA reads TGTGCCAGCAGCTTAGGCCTAGGACAGCCAACTAATGAAAAACTGTTTTTT.

The rearrangement joins TRBV7-8 to TRBJ1-1; D is perhaps TRBD1 (6 bases). V lost 0 bases and J 0 bases, leaving 8 bases between the germline ends. Germline V gives CDR1 SGHVS, CDR2 FQNEAQ. CDR3 size: 15 residues. The CDR3 bases are TGTGCCAGCAGCTTAGCAACAGGGTTGAACACTGAAGCTTTCTTT. It specifies CASSLATGLNTEAFF.

The chain couples TRBV6-2 or TRBV6-3 to TRBJ2-1, with TRBD2 matching over 9 bases. Germline lookup yields CDR1 MNHEY and CDR2 SVGEGT. The J segment lost 7 bases and the V segment lost 2 bases, leaving 9 bases of the junction unmatched. CDR3 length: 16 residues. The CDR3 sequence is CASSYLTGTSRNEQFF. CDR3 nucleotide sequence: TGTGCCAGCAGTTACCTAACCGGGACTAGCCGAAATGAGCAGTTCTTC.

The V and J genes are TRBV28 and TRBJ2-7; the D gene is possibly TRBD1 (6 bases). V lost 4 bases, J lost 0 bases, and 10 bases lay in between. CDR1 MDHEN and CDR2 SYDVKM come from the germline V gene. The CDR3 runs 14 residues. The CDR3 is CASSSTGHSYEQYF. CDR3 bases: TGTGCCAGCAGTTCCACAGGGCACTCCTACGAGCAGTACTTC.

The rearrangement joins TRBV28 to TRBJ1-2; TRBD1 matches at 10 bases. CDR1 is MDHEN and CDR2 is SYDVKM in the germline V gene. The CDR3 covers 14 residues. The trim removed 6 bases at V and 3 bases at J, leaving 4 bases unmatched. The CDR3 DNA follows: TGTGCCAGCAGCCGGACAGGGGGGGACTATGGCTACACCTTC. This sequence encodes CASSRTGGDYGYTF.